The present entry profiles one T cell receptor (beta chain) with its context. Profiled with immunoSEQ multiplex PCR; TCRdb holds only in-frame clones, not every one. In the table there are fewer than 90,000 clones, about 95% of which are singletons. This CDR3 has 13 amino acids. The germline V and J ends were trimmed by 2 bases and 5 bases, with 9 bases remaining between them. From germline, CDR1 is MDHEN and CDR2 SYDVKM. The data originate from a study of control samples from healthy donors and cancer patients. The receptor was derived from a woman in her thirties or forties in good health. The V gene is TRBV28, the J gene TRBJ2-5; D is perhaps TRBD1 or TRBD2 (5 bases each). Material for sequencing was blood. The CDR3 region is CASSLGGGETQYF. CDR3 DNA sequence: TGTGCCAGCAGTTTAGGGGGTGGGGAGACCCAGTACTTC.